This TCR beta chain is from a study of blood T cell repertoires in COVID-19. Study-wide context: Acute and convalescent COVID-19 samples came from the United States, Italy and Spain. The analysed material was cDNA or gDNA that came from T cells, B-cell-depleted T cells, or PBMCs.

Original methodology: The authors estimated nucleated cell counts from reference gene primer amplification. The method was immunoSEQ multiplex PCR; TCRdb's version includes in-frame clones alone and lacks a portion of them. Clone size and the V and J calls come from that table; the DNA yielded D and trimming. The table has 100,000 to 120,000 clones, 80% to 90% seen once; the top ten hold about 4.8%. Germline V gives CDR1 LNHDA, CDR2 SQIVND (reference sequence). V trimming: 7 bases; J trimming: 3 bases; junction bases outside the gene matches: 10. CDR3 length: 15 residues. This chain links TRBV19 with TRBJ1-2; 8 bases are shared with TRBD1. The sample was peripheral blood. This TCR was recovered from a woman aged 45-65 years with acute or convalescent COVID-19. CDR3 in amino acids: CASKDPGGFDYGYTF. The DNA of the CDR3 is TGTGCCAGTAAGGATCCAGGGGGCTTTGACTATGGCTACACCTTC.